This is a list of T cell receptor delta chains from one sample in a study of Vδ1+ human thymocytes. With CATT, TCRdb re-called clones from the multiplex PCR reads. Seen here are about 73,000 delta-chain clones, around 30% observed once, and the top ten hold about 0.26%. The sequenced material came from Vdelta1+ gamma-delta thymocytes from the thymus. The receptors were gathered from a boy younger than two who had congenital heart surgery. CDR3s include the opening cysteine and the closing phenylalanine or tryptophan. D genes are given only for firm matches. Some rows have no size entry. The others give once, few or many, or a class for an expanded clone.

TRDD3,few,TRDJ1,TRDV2,TGTGCCTGTGACATTCCTTACTGGGGGATACGCATTAACACCGATAAACTCATCTTT,CACDIPYWGIRINTDKLIF
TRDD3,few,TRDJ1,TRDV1,TGTGCTCTTGGGGAGTCCCGGACCCCTCAACTGGGGGAATACACCGATAAACTCATCTTT,CALGESRTPQLGEYTDKLIF
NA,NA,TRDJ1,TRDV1,TGTGCTCTTGGGGAATTTCTAGGATGGGGACCACCCTGGTACACCGATAAACTCATCTTT,CALGEFLGWGPPWYTDKLIF
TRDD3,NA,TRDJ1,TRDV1,TGTGCTCTTGGGGAACTAACAGGGCTGGGGGATACCGATAAACTCATCTTT,CALGELTGLGDTDKLIF
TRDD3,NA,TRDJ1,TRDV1,TGTGCTCTTGGACCTGATGTTCGACCAGTCAATACTGGGGGATACGCAGGCACCGATAAACTCATCTTT,CALGPDVRPVNTGGYAGTDKLIF
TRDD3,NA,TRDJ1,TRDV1,TGTGCTCTTGGGGAACTCTCTGCGAATTCCCTGGGGGGGGGACCTGGGGCGTACACCGATAAACTCATCTTT,CALGELSANSLGGGPGAYTDKLIF
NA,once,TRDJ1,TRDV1,TGTGCTCTTGGGGAAATCCGTCCTGAGGGGCGGCTAGCGAAACTCATCTTT,CALGEIRPEGRLAKLIF
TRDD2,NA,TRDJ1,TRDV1,TGTGCTCTTGGGGAACTGCCTTCCTGCTACACCGATAAACTCATCTTT,CALGELPSCYTDKLIF
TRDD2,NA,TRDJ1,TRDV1,TGTGCTCTTGGGGAAGGGTGTGTTCCTACGGGGACCCGAACCGATAAACTCATCTTT,CALGEGCVPTGTRTDKLIF
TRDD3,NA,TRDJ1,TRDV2,TGTGCCTGTGCCACCGCGTACTGGGGGATACAAACCATCAACACCGATAAACTCATCTTT,CACATAYWGIQTINTDKLIF
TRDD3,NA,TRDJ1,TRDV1,TGTGCTCTTGGACGTAACTTCCATCTACCAACTGGGGGATACGCTATTAAACTCATCTTT,CALGRNFHLPTGGYAIKLIF
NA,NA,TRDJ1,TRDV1,TGTGCTCTTGGGGAACTAAATAGACGCTACACCGATAAACTCATCTTT,CALGELNRRYTDKLIF
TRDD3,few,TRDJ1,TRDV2,TGTGCCTGCACCTACTGGGGGACCGATAAACTCATCTTT,CACTYWGTDKLIF
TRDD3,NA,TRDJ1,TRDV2,TGTGCCACCGGAGGGCTGGGGGATACGCAGGCCGATAAACTCATCTTT,CATGGLGDTQADKLIF
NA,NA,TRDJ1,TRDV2,TGTGCCTGTGACGTAAGCTGGGGATGGGACCCTACCAAGTACACCGATAAACTCATCTTT,CACDVSWGWDPTKYTDKLIF
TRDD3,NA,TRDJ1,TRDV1,TGTGCTCTTGGGGATCAACTGGGGGGCTTTCCCGTTTACACCGATAAACTCATCTTT,CALGDQLGGFPVYTDKLIF
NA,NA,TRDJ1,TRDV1,TGTGCTCTTGGGGAGCGCGGATTCGAAAGAGCTTGTAACACCGATAAACTCATCTTT,CALGERGFERACNTDKLIF
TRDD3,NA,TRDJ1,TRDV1,TGTGCTCTTGGGGAAATAAATGTCTTCCTACCCCCTACTGGGGGATACGCATCCCGAAACACCGATAAACTCATCTTT,CALGEINVFLPPTGGYASRNTDKLIF
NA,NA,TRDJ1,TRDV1,TGTGCTCTTGGGGACCAACTACGGGAAACTCGAGATAAACTCATCTTT,CALGDQLRETRDKLIF
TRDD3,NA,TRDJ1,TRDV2,TGTGCCTGTGTACGGTACTGGGGGATATGTACCCCCACCGATAAACTCATCTTT,CACVRYWGICTPTDKLIF
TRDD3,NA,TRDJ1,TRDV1,TGTGCTCTTGGGGAACGTCGATCTACCCCTACGTATGCCTGGGGGATACACAACACCGATAAACTCATCTTT,CALGERRSTPTYAWGIHNTDKLIF
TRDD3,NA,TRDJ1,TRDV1,TGTGCTCTTGGGGAGGTCAAACTCCCCATGCGCACCTACGCTACTGGGGGATACGCGTACAACTTGTACACCGATAAACTCATCTTT,CALGEVKLPMRTYATGGYAYNLYTDKLIF
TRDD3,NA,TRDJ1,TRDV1,TGTGCTCTTGGAGCAACTACTCTTACTGGGGGATACACCGATAAACTCATCTTT,CALGATTLTGGYTDKLIF
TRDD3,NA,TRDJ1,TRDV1,TGTGCTCTTGGGGAACTAGTGGACGGACCAGATCCTCCAGACCTGTACCGGGGGATCTCGCTAGGGTACACCGATAAACTCATCTTT,CALGELVDGPDPPDLYRGISLGYTDKLIF
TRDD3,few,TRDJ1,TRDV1,TGTGCTCTTGGGGAAGGGGTGAGTTCCTCCCTGTACTGGGGGACGGAACTCATCTTT,CALGEGVSSSLYWGTELIF
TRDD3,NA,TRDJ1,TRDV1,TGTGCTCTTGGGGAACCCTTCGGTTCACTGGGGGCCATCGATAAACTCATCTTT,CALGEPFGSLGAIDKLIF
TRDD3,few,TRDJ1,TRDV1,TGTGCTCTTGGGGAATTAACCCCTGGGGGACTCACACCAAAACTCATCTTT,CALGELTPGGLTPKLIF
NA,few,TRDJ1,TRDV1,TGTGCTCTTGGTCTTCTTCGCCGAGGGGATGCACGGTCAAAGGTGTACACCGATAAACTCATCTTT,CALGLLRRGDARSKVYTDKLIF
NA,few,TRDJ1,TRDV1,TGTGCTCTTGGGATTCCTATGTCGCCAACTCCACTGGGCGATAAACTCATCTTT,CALGIPMSPTPLGDKLIF
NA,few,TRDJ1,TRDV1,TGTGCTCTTGGGGACCCACTACGTCCGGGGGAAAAACTCATCTTT,CALGDPLRPGEKLIF
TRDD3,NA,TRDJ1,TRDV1,TGTGCTCTTGGGGAACTCACTCCTACGTCGGTGGGGGATACTCGACACGCCGATAAACTCATCTTT,CALGELTPTSVGDTRHADKLIF